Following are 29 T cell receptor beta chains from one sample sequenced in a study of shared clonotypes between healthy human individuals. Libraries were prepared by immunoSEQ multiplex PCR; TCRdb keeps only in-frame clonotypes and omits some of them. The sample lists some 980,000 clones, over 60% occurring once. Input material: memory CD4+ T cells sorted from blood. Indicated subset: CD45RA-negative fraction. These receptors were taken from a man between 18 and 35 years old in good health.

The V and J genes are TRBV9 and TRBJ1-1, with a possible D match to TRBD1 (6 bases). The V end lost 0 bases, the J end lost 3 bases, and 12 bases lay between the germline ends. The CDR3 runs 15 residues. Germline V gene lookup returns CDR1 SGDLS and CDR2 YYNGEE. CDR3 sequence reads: CASSVDRQGYTEAFF. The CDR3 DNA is TGTGCCAGCAGCGTAGATCGCCAGGGGTACACTGAAGCTTTCTTT.

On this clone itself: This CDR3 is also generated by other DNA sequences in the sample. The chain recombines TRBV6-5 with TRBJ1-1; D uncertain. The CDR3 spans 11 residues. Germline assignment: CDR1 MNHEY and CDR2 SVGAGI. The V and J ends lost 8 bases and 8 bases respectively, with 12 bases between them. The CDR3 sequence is CASRRGGEAFF. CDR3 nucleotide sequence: TGTGCCAGCCGCCGCGGTGGAGAAGCTTTCTTT.

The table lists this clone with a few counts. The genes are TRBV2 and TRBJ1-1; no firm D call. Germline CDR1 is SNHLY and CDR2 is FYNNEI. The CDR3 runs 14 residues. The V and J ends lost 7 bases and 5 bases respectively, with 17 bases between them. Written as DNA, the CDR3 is TGTGCCAGCACCACGGGCCACAGAGGTACTGAAGCTTTCTTT. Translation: CASTTGHRGTEAFF. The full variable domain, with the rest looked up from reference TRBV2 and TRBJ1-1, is EPEVTQTPSHQVTQMGQEVILRCVPISNHLYFYWYRQILGQKVEFLVSFYNNEISEKSEIFDDQFSVERPDGSNFTLKIRSTKLEDSAMYFCASTTGHRGTEAFFGQGTRLTVV.

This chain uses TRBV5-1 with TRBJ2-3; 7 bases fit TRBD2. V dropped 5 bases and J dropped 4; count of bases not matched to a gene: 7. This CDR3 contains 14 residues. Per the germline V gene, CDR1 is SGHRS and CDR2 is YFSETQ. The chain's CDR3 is CASRREGQADTQYF. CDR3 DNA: TGCGCCAGCAGAAGGGAGGGGCAGGCAGATACGCAGTATTTT.

CDR3 amino acids: CASSLYEGPQPQHF. DNA for the CDR3: TGTGCCAGCAGCTTATACGAGGGCCCCCAGCCCCAGCATTTT. The V gene is TRBV7-8, the J gene TRBJ1-5; D unclear. From germline, CDR1 is SGHVS and CDR2 FQNEAQ. This CDR3 spans 14 amino acids. The V end lost 2 bases, the J end lost 7 bases, and 12 bases lay between the germline ends.

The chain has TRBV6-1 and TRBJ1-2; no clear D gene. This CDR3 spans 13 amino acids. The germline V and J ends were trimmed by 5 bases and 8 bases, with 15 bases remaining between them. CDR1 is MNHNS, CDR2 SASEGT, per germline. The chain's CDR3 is CASSSTYARGYTF. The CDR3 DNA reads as TGTGCCAGCAGTTCGACCTATGCGAGGGGCTACACCTTC.

The CDR3 nucleotides read TGTGCCAGAAGCCAACCCGGGACTAGCGGGAGGAATGAGCAGTTCTTC. Its protein product is CARSQPGTSGRNEQFF. The chain uses TRBV5-3 and TRBJ2-1; 15 bases fit TRBD2. TRBV5-3 is given ORF status, its function remaining uncertain. The CDR3 loop spans 16 amino acids. V lost 4 bases and J lost 7; bases outside the gene matches: 6.

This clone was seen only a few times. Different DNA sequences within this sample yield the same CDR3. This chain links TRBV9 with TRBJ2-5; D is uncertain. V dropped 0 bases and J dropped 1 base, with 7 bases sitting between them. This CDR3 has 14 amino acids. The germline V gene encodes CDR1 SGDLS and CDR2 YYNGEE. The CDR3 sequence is CASSVGRSQETQYF. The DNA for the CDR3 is TGTGCCAGCAGCGTAGGGCGGAGCCAAGAGACCCAGTACTTC.

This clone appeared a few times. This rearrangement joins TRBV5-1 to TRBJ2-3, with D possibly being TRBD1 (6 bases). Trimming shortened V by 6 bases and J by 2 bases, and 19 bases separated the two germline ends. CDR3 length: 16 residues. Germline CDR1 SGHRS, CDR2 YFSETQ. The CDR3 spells CASTIQGLWATDTQYF. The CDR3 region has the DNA TGCGCCAGCACTATACAGGGATTATGGGCCACAGATACGCAGTATTTT.

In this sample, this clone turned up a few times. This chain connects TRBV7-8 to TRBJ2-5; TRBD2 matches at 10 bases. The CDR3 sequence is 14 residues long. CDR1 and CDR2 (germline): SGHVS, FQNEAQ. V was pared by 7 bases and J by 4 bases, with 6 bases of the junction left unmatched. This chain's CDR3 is CASTERGGLETQYF. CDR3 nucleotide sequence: TGTGCCAGCACAGAGCGGGGGGGCCTAGAGACCCAGTACTTC.

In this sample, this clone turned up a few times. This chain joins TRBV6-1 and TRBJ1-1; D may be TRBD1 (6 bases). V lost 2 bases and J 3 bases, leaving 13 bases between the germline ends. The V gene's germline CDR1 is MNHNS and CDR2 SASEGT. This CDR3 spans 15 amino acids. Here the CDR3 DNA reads TGTGCCAGCAGTGAACGGGCGGGGGCTCACACTGAAGCTTTCTTT. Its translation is CASSERAGAHTEAFF.

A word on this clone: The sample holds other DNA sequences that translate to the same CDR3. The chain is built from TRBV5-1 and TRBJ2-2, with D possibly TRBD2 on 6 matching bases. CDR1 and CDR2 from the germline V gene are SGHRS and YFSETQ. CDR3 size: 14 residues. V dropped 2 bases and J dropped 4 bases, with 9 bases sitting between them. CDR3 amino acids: CASSFSGATGELFF. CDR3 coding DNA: TGCGCCAGCAGCTTTAGCGGAGCCACCGGGGAGCTGTTTTTT.

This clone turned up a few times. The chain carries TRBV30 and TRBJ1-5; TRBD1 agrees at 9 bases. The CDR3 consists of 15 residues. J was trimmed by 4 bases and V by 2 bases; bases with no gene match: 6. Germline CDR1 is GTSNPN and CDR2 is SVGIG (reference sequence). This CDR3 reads CAWSMDRGKNQPQHF. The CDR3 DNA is TGTGCCTGGAGTATGGACAGGGGCAAGAATCAGCCCCAGCATTTT.

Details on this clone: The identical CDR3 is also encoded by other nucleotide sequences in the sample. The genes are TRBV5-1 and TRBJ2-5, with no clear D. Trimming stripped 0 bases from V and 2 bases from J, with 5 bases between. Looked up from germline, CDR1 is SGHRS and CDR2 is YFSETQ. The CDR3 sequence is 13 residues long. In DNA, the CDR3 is TGCGCCAGCAGCTTGGGCAGGCAAGAGACCCAGTACTTC. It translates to CASSLGRQETQYF.

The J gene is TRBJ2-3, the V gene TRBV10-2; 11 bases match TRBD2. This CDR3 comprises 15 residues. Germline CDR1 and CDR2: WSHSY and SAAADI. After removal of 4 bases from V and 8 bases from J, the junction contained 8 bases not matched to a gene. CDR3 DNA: TGCGCCAGCAGTGGCACCACTAGCGGGAGTTCTACGCAGTATTTT. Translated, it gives CASSGTTSGSSTQYF.

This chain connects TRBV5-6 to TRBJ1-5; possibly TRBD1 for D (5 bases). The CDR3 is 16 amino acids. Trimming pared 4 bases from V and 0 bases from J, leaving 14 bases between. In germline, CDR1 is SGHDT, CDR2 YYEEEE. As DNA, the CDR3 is TGTGCCAGCAGCCGGGGGTCGTTTAATAGCAATCAGCCCCAGCATTTT. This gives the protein CASSRGSFNSNQPQHF.

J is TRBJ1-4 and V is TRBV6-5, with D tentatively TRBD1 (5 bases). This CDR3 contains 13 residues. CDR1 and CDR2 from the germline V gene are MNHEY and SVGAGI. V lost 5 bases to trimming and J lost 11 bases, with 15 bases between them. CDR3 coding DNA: TGTGCCAGCAGTCTGGTGGGGGAAAGGAAACTGTTTTTT. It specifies CASSLVGERKLFF.

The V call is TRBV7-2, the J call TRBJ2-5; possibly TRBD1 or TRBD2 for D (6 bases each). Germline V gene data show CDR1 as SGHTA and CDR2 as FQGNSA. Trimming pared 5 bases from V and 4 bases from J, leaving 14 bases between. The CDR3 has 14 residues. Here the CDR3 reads CASSGWGAGETQYF. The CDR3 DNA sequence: TGTGCCAGCAGCGGCTGGGGGGCCGGAGAGACCCAGTACTTC.

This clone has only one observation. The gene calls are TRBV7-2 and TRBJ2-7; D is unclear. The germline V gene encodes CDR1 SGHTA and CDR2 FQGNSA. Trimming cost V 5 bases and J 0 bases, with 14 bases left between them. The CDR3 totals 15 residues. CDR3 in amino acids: CASSDLGRSSYEQYF. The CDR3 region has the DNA TGTGCCAGCAGCGACCTGGGCAGGAGCTCCTACGAGCAGTACTTC.

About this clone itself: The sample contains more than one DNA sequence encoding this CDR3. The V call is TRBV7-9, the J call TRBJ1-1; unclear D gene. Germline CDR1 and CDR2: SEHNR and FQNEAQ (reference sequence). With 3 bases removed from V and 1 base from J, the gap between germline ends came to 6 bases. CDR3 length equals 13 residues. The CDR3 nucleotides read TGTGCCAGCAGCTTCGGTAAGAACACTGAAGCTTTCTTT. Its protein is CASSFGKNTEAFF.

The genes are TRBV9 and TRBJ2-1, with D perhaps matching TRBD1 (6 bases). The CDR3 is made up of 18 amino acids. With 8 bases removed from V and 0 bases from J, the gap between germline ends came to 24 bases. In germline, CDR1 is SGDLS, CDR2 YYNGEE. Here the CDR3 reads CASTRGQPPTSSYNEQFF. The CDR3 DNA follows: TGTGCCAGTACACGGGGACAACCACCTACTAGCTCCTACAATGAGCAGTTCTTC.

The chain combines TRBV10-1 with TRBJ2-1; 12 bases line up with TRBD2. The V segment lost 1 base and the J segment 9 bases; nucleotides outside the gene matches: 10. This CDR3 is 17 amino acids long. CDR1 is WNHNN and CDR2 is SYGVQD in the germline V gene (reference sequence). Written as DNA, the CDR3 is TGCGCCAGCAGTGAGTTCGGACGGACTAGCGGGATGTTTGAGCAGTTCTTC. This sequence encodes CASSEFGRTSGMFEQFF.

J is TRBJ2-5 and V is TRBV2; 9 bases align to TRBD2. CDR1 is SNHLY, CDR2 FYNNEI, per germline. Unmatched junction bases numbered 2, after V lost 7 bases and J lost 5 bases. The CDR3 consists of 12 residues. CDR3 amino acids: CASTGTSETQYF. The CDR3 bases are TGTGCCAGCACTGGGACTAGCGAGACCCAGTACTTC.

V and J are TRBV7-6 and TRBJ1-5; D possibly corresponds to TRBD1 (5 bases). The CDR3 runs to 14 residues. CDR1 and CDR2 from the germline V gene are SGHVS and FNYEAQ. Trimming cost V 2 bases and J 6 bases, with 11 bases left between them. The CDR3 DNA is TGTGCCAGCAGCTTATCTGGGGGTAGTCAGCCCCAGCATTTT. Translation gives CASSLSGGSQPQHF.

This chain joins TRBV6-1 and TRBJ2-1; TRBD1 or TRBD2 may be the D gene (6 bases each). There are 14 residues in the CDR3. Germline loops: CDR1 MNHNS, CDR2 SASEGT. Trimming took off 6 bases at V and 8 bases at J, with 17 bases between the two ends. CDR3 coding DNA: TGTGCCAGCAGACGGGGGCCCGGGTCGGATGAGCAGTTCTTC. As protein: CASRRGPGSDEQFF.

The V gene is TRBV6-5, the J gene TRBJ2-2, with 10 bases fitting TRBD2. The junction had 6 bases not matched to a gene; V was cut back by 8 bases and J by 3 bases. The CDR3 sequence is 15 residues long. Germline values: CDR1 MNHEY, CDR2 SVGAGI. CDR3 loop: CASARGLAYTGELFF. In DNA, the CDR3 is TGTGCCAGCGCTAGGGGACTAGCGTACACCGGGGAGCTGTTTTTT.

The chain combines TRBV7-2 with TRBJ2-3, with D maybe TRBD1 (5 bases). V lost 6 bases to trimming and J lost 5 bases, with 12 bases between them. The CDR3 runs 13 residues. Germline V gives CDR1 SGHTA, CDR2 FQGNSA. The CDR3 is CASSLEGVDTQYF. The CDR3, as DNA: TGTGCCAGCAGTCTAGAAGGGGTAGATACGCAGTATTTT.

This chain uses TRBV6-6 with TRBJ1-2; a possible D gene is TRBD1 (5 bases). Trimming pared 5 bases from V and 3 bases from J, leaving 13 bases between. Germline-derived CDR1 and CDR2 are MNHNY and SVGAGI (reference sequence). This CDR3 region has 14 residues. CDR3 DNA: TGTGCCAGCAGTAATTTTGGGGGGGACTATGGCTACACCTTC. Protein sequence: CASSNFGGDYGYTF.

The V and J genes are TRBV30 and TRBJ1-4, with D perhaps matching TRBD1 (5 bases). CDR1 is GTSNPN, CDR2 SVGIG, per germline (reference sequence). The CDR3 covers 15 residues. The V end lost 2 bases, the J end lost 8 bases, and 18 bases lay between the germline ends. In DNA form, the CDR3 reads TGTGCCTGGAGTCCAAGCGCCGGGACCGGAGAAAAACTGTTTTTT. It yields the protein CAWSPSAGTGEKLFF. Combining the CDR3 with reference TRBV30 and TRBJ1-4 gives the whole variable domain SQTIHQWPATLVQPVGSPLSLECTVEGTSNPNLYWYRQAAGRGLQLLFYSVGIGQISSEVPQNLSASRPQDRQFILSSKKLLLSDSGFYLCAWSPSAGTGEKLFFGSGTQLSVL.